The rows below give T cell receptor beta chains drawn from one sample of a study of shared clonotypes between healthy human individuals. Generated by immunoSEQ multiplex PCR, the TCRdb table keeps only in-frame clones and is missing some. Of approximately 2,000,000 clones detected, around 90% appear once; the ten largest clones hold about 0.41%. The sequenced sample was naive CD4+ T cells from PBMCs. These receptors all come from a man aged 18-30 years in good health. Some clones in this sample may be carry-over from other donors' samples. Each CDR3 is given with its conserved first and last residue. Fields, in order: V gene, clone size, D gene, J gene, CDR3 DNA, CDR3 protein. A D gene is named only where the DNA matches it firmly. Clone size appears in some rows only: once, few, many, or a class for an expanded clone.

v_call: TRBV2; clone_size: .; d_call: .; j_call: TRBJ2-7; cdr3_nt: TGTGCCAGCAGTCAGGAACAGGGCAACGTCCCCTTC; cdr3_aa: CASSQEQGNVPF
v_call: TRBV5-1; clone_size: .; d_call: TRBD1; j_call: TRBJ1-1; cdr3_nt: TGCGCCAGCAGCCTAGGGACAGTCCTTGGGGGCACTGAAGCTTTCTTT; cdr3_aa: CASSLGTVLGGTEAFF
v_call: TRBV2; clone_size: once; d_call: .; j_call: TRBJ2-7; cdr3_nt: TGTGCCAGCAGTGCCCTCTACGAGCAGTACTTC; cdr3_aa: CASSALYEQYF
v_call: TRBV4-3; clone_size: .; d_call: .; j_call: TRBJ2-3; cdr3_nt: TGCGCCAGCAGCCAAGATCGCGGGACTAGCACAGATACGCAGTATTTT; cdr3_aa: CASSQDRGTSTDTQYF
v_call: TRBV28; clone_size: .; d_call: .; j_call: TRBJ1-1; cdr3_nt: TGTGCCACCAACATGGCCCTTACTGAAGCTTTCTTT; cdr3_aa: CATNMALTEAFF
v_call: TRBV6-5; clone_size: .; d_call: TRBD2; j_call: TRBJ2-1; cdr3_nt: TGTGCCAGCAGTAGGACTAGCTCTAATGAGCAGTTCTTC; cdr3_aa: CASSRTSSNEQFF
v_call: TRBV2; clone_size: .; d_call: .; j_call: TRBJ2-7; cdr3_nt: TGTGCCAGCGTGTCAGGGGTCGAGCAGTACTTC; cdr3_aa: CASVSGVEQYF
v_call: TRBV5-4; clone_size: few; d_call: .; j_call: TRBJ1-1; cdr3_nt: TGTGCCAGCAGCTTCGGGTTGTCCCGGAACACTGAAGCTTTCTTT; cdr3_aa: CASSFGLSRNTEAFF
v_call: TRBV2; clone_size: once; d_call: .; j_call: TRBJ1-1; cdr3_nt: TGTGCCAGCACGCTAGGACCGGCCACTGAAGCTTTCTTT; cdr3_aa: CASTLGPATEAFF
v_call: TRBV10-3; clone_size: .; d_call: .; j_call: TRBJ1-5; cdr3_nt: TGTGCCATCAGCGAGGAAGGGGCAAATCAGCCCCAGCATTTT; cdr3_aa: CAISEEGANQPQHF
v_call: TRBV4-3; clone_size: .; d_call: .; j_call: TRBJ2-2; cdr3_nt: TGCGCCAGCAGCCAGGGGCGTAACACCGGGGAGCTGTTTTTT; cdr3_aa: CASSQGRNTGELFF
v_call: TRBV4-3; clone_size: .; d_call: TRBD2; j_call: TRBJ2-1; cdr3_nt: TGCGCCAGCAGCCAAGATTGGGGACTAGCGGCAAGCTCCTACAATGAGCAGTTCTTC; cdr3_aa: CASSQDWGLAASSYNEQFF
v_call: TRBV6-1; clone_size: .; d_call: TRBD1; j_call: TRBJ2-7; cdr3_nt: TGTGCCAGCAGTGAAAACCGAGGGGGCGCATGGTCCGAGCAGTACTTC; cdr3_aa: CASSENRGGAWSEQYF
v_call: TRBV15; clone_size: .; d_call: .; j_call: TRBJ2-7; cdr3_nt: TGTGCCACCAGCAGAGATCGCCCCTACGAGCAGTACTTC; cdr3_aa: CATSRDRPYEQYF
v_call: TRBV4-1; clone_size: .; d_call: .; j_call: TRBJ1-5; cdr3_nt: TGCGCCAGCAGCCAGCGGCATCAGCCCCAGCATTTT; cdr3_aa: CASSQRHQPQHF
v_call: TRBV7-9; clone_size: once; d_call: .; j_call: TRBJ2-7; cdr3_nt: TGTGCCAGCAGCTCCTCCCTAGGGGTCCTAAGCTCTAAGGCCTACGAGCAGTACTTC; cdr3_aa: CASSSSLGVLSSKAYEQYF
v_call: TRBV18; clone_size: .; d_call: TRBD2; j_call: TRBJ2-1; cdr3_nt: TGTGCCAGCTCACCACCAACTAGCGCGCACAATGAGCAGTTCTTC; cdr3_aa: CASSPPTSAHNEQFF
v_call: TRBV18; clone_size: .; d_call: TRBD1; j_call: TRBJ1-1; cdr3_nt: TGTGCCAGCTCACCAGGACAGGGGGCGCGGAAAGTAGGAACTGAAGCTTTCTTT; cdr3_aa: CASSPGQGARKVGTEAFF
v_call: TRBV5-5; clone_size: once; d_call: TRBD1; j_call: TRBJ2-7; cdr3_nt: TGTGCCAGCAGCATAAACAGGGGGAGCTCCTACGAGCAGTACTTC; cdr3_aa: CASSINRGSSYEQYF
v_call: TRBV2; clone_size: .; d_call: TRBD2; j_call: TRBJ2-7; cdr3_nt: TGTGCCAGCACCGGGGGAGCGGGAGGGCCGAGGGGTGAGCAGTACTTC; cdr3_aa: CASTGGAGGPRGEQYF
v_call: TRBV28; clone_size: .; d_call: TRBD1; j_call: TRBJ1-2; cdr3_nt: TGTGCCAGCAGTTTAAGGACAGGGCCAAACTATGGCTACACCTTC; cdr3_aa: CASSLRTGPNYGYTF
v_call: TRBV19; clone_size: .; d_call: TRBD2; j_call: TRBJ2-1; cdr3_nt: TGTGCCAGTAAAAGTTCGGGACTAGCGGGAGGCAATGAGCAGTTCTTC; cdr3_aa: CASKSSGLAGGNEQFF
v_call: TRBV1; clone_size: .; d_call: .; j_call: TRBJ2-1; cdr3_nt: TGCACCAGCAGCCAAGATCTAGGCACCTACAATGAGCAGTTCTTC; cdr3_aa: CTSSQDLGTYNEQFF
v_call: TRBV6-6; clone_size: .; d_call: .; j_call: TRBJ2-4; cdr3_nt: TGTGCCAGCAGTTACACGGATCCAGCCAAAAACATTCAGTACTTC; cdr3_aa: CASSYTDPAKNIQYF
v_call: TRBV6-5; clone_size: .; d_call: TRBD1; j_call: TRBJ1-1; cdr3_nt: TGTGCCAGCGGACAGGGGGCGCGCACTGAAGCTTTCTTT; cdr3_aa: CASGQGARTEAFF
v_call: TRBV2; clone_size: .; d_call: TRBD1; j_call: TRBJ1-1; cdr3_nt: TGTGCCAGCAGGGGACAGGGGGGAGCTTTCTTT; cdr3_aa: CASRGQGGAFF
v_call: TRBV11-3; clone_size: .; d_call: .; j_call: TRBJ2-1; cdr3_nt: TGTGCCAGCTCCCCCCAAAGTATTTCCTACAATGAGCAGTTCTTC; cdr3_aa: CASSPQSISYNEQFF
v_call: TRBV18; clone_size: .; d_call: TRBD2; j_call: TRBJ2-2; cdr3_nt: TGTGCCAGCTCACCACTAGCGGGAGAATCCGGGGAGCTGTTTTTT; cdr3_aa: CASSPLAGESGELFF
v_call: TRBV19; clone_size: .; d_call: .; j_call: TRBJ2-2; cdr3_nt: TGTGCCAGTAGCACAGGGTCTCAGGGGACCGGGGAGCTGTTTTTT; cdr3_aa: CASSTGSQGTGELFF
v_call: TRBV7-3; clone_size: .; d_call: .; j_call: TRBJ2-1; cdr3_nt: TGTGCCAGCAGCCGGGATAGCAGCTCCTACAATGAGCAGTTCTTC; cdr3_aa: CASSRDSSSYNEQFF
v_call: TRBV5-4; clone_size: .; d_call: .; j_call: TRBJ1-3; cdr3_nt: TGTGCCAGCAGCTCCGTCTCACCCTCTGGAAACACCATATATTTT; cdr3_aa: CASSSVSPSGNTIYF
v_call: TRBV19; clone_size: once; d_call: TRBD2; j_call: TRBJ2-7; cdr3_nt: TGTGCCAGTAGCCCAGTTGGGAGGGCCTACGAGCAGTACTTC; cdr3_aa: CASSPVGRAYEQYF
v_call: TRBV29-1; clone_size: .; d_call: .; j_call: TRBJ2-7; cdr3_nt: TGCAGCGTTGAAGGGGACCTATACGAGCAGTACTTC; cdr3_aa: CSVEGDLYEQYF
v_call: TRBV6-1; clone_size: .; d_call: .; j_call: TRBJ2-7; cdr3_nt: TGTGCCAGCAGGAAGGGGCACGACGAGCAGTACTTC; cdr3_aa: CASRKGHDEQYF
v_call: TRBV15; clone_size: .; d_call: .; j_call: TRBJ2-1; cdr3_nt: TGTGCCACCAGCAGAGATCCCCCAACCGGGACAAACTACAATGAGCAGTTCTTC; cdr3_aa: CATSRDPPTGTNYNEQFF
v_call: TRBV28; clone_size: .; d_call: TRBD2; j_call: TRBJ2-7; cdr3_nt: TGTGCCAGCTCTCGGGGGGTGGGATCCAAGCCCTACGAGCAGTACTTC; cdr3_aa: CASSRGVGSKPYEQYF
v_call: TRBV6-1; clone_size: .; d_call: .; j_call: TRBJ2-5; cdr3_nt: TGTGCCAGCAAGGGCGGGGCTCAAGAGACCCAGTACTTC; cdr3_aa: CASKGGAQETQYF
v_call: TRBV29-1; clone_size: .; d_call: TRBD1; j_call: TRBJ1-2; cdr3_nt: TGCAGCGTTGAATTAGGGGGCGTTGGCTATGGCTACACCTTC; cdr3_aa: CSVELGGVGYGYTF
v_call: TRBV6-1; clone_size: .; d_call: .; j_call: TRBJ1-1; cdr3_nt: TGTGCCACCCACAGGAACACTGAAGCTTTCTTT; cdr3_aa: CATHRNTEAFF
v_call: TRBV7-9; clone_size: .; d_call: .; j_call: TRBJ2-5; cdr3_nt: TGTGCCAGCAGCTTAGAGACAGTTACTAAAGAGACCCAGTACTTC; cdr3_aa: CASSLETVTKETQYF
v_call: TRBV5-1; clone_size: .; d_call: .; j_call: TRBJ2-5; cdr3_nt: TGCGCCAGCAGCGGACTACAGGGATGGGGTACAAGTGTGGAGACCCAGTACTTC; cdr3_aa: CASSGLQGWGTSVETQYF
v_call: TRBV28; clone_size: .; d_call: .; j_call: TRBJ2-7; cdr3_nt: TGTGCCAGCAGCACACCCGCCGCCGGAGGCTACGAGCAGTACTTC; cdr3_aa: CASSTPAAGGYEQYF
v_call: TRBV28; clone_size: few; d_call: .; j_call: TRBJ2-2; cdr3_nt: TGTGCCAGCAGCTATCTAGCTGCCGGGGAGCTGTTTTTT; cdr3_aa: CASSYLAAGELFF
v_call: TRBV28; clone_size: .; d_call: TRBD1; j_call: TRBJ1-1; cdr3_nt: TGTGCCAGCAGACTCGGGACAGGAGATAAAGCTTTCTTT; cdr3_aa: CASRLGTGDKAFF
v_call: TRBV27; clone_size: .; d_call: .; j_call: TRBJ2-3; cdr3_nt: TGTGCCAGCACCCCTCGGGGGAACCATGTGGCAGATACGCAGTATTTT; cdr3_aa: CASTPRGNHVADTQYF
v_call: TRBV6-1; clone_size: .; d_call: .; j_call: TRBJ2-7; cdr3_nt: TGTGCCAGCCGACGGGGGCAGCGGTACGAGCAGTACTTC; cdr3_aa: CASRRGQRYEQYF
v_call: TRBV5-1; clone_size: .; d_call: .; j_call: TRBJ2-1; cdr3_nt: TGCGCCAGCAGCGTGACTTGGAATGAGCAGTTCTTC; cdr3_aa: CASSVTWNEQFF
v_call: TRBV7-6; clone_size: .; d_call: .; j_call: TRBJ2-7; cdr3_nt: TGTGCCAGCAGCTCCGCCGAGCGGAGCTCCTACGAGCAGTACTTC; cdr3_aa: CASSSAERSSYEQYF
v_call: TRBV28; clone_size: .; d_call: TRBD1; j_call: TRBJ1-4; cdr3_nt: TGTGCCAGCAGTTCCTACGGGACAGGGACTGAAAAACTGTTTTTT; cdr3_aa: CASSSYGTGTEKLFF
v_call: TRBV14; clone_size: .; d_call: .; j_call: TRBJ1-1; cdr3_nt: TGTGCCAGCAGCCAGCGAAGTACTTACACTGAAGCTTTCTTT; cdr3_aa: CASSQRSTYTEAFF
v_call: TRBV28; clone_size: .; d_call: .; j_call: TRBJ2-3; cdr3_nt: TGTGCCAGCAGCTGGGGGGCTGACAATACGCAGTATTTT; cdr3_aa: CASSWGADNTQYF
v_call: TRBV6-6; clone_size: .; d_call: .; j_call: TRBJ1-2; cdr3_nt: TGTGCCAGCAGTTACGACTTTCGGGTTGGCGGCTACACCTTC; cdr3_aa: CASSYDFRVGGYTF
v_call: TRBV7-2; clone_size: .; d_call: .; j_call: TRBJ2-2; cdr3_nt: TGTGCCAGCAGCTCAAAAGCGGCGAACACCGGGGAGCTGTTTTTT; cdr3_aa: CASSSKAANTGELFF
v_call: TRBV10-3; clone_size: .; d_call: .; j_call: TRBJ1-3; cdr3_nt: TGTGCCATCCTCCGGGGGCCTGGAAACACCATATATTTT; cdr3_aa: CAILRGPGNTIYF